This T cell receptor (beta chain) comes out of a study of T-cell reconstitution after alpha-beta-depleted transplantation in children. A few counts support this clonotype. Antigen: not known. Unique molecular identifiers were used to barcode this TCRbeta library. TCRdb re-derived calls from the PCR reads in MiXCR, one entry per CDR3 protein. This table has 780,000 or so distinct CDR3 sequences, around 15% appearing once. V lost 0 bases and J lost 7; bases outside the gene matches: 9. The germline CDR1 and CDR2 sequences are DFQATT and SNEGSKA (reference sequence). The CDR3 has 16 amino acids. Regarding the study as a whole: Where alpha-beta T cells came from about two months after transplant was reportedly several hundred expanded graft clones. At the one-year point after transplant, T-cell counts and TCRbeta diversity were found to come mostly from T cells that had been newly produced. Certain patients had high TCRbeta diversity at day 60, and it came from recipient T cells and thymic progenitors that survived.

Here the sequenced sample was PBMCs, mostly from graft donor cells, taken 360 days after TCRalphabeta/CD19-depleted stem cell transplant. This sequence was found in a male patient younger than 18 who had a stem cell transplant for acute lymphoblastic leukemia, so the T cells may come from the graft donor. The rearrangement links TRBV20-1 to TRBJ1-5, with TRBD1 identical over 10 bases. This CDR3 reads CSARDLGTGARQPQHF. The CDR3 DNA reads as TGCAGTGCTAGAGATCTCGGGACAGGGGCGAGGCAGCCCCAGCATTTT.